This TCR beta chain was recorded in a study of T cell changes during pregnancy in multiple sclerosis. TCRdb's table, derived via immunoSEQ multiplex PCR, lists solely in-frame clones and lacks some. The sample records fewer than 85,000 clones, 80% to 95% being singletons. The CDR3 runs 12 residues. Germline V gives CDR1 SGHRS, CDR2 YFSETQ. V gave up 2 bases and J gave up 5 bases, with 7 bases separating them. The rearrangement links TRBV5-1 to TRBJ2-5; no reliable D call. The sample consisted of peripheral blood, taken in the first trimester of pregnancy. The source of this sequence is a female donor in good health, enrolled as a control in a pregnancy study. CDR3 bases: TGCGCCAGCAGCTTCAAGGAGGAGACCCAGTACTTC. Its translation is CASSFKEETQYF.